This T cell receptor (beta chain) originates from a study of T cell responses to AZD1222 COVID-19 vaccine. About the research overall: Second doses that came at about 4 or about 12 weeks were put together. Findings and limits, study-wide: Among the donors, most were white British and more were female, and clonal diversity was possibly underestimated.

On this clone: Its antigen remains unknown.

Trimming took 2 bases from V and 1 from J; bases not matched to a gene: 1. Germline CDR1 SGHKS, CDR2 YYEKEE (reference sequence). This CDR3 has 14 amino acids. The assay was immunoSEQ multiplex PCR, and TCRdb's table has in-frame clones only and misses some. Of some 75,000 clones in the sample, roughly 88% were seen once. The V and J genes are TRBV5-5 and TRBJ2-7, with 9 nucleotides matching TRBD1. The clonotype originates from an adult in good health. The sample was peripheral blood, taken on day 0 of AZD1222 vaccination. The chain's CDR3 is CASSFGTGSYEQYF. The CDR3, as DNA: TGTGCCAGCAGCTTCGGGACAGGGTCCTACGAGCAGTACTTC.